The clone carrying this T cell receptor beta chain has only a few counts. Antigen: not known. This CDR3 region has 16 residues. Germline CDR1 and CDR2: MRHNA and SNTAGT. Between the trimmed V and J ends, which lost 0 bases and 4 bases, there was a span of 13 bases. 60 Vbeta and 13 Jbeta primers were used in PCR. Profiling relied on immunoSEQ multiplex PCR, and the TCRdb table lists in-frame clones only, not all of them. The top ten hold 3.1% of the sample, which has over 150,000 clones, over 70% seen once. These data belong to a study of cytomegalovirus exposure and HLA in healthy donors. The study, taken as a whole, reports: TCR beta chains numbering some 160 were designated cytomegalovirus-associated. Confirmation in vitro established that a few CMV-associated chains were specific for CMV antigens.

The receptor comes from a woman aged 50 to 65 in good health and CMV-seropositive. The chain carries TRBV6-4 and TRBJ2-1, with D tentatively TRBD1 (5 bases). Sequencing was done on a sample of PBMCs. CDR3: CASSDSYRSPYNEQFF. CDR3 nucleotides: TGTGCCAGCAGTGACTCGTACAGGAGTCCTTACAATGAGCAGTTCTTC.